What follows are 27 T cell receptor beta chains derived from one specimen sequenced in a study of CD8 T cell repertoires and HIV-1 epitope variants. Antigens of these TCRs are unknown. Method: immunoSEQ multiplex PCR; TCRdb's copy keeps in-frame clones and lacks some. The sample has around 4,100 clones; 68% are singletons. Sequenced: cultured CD8+ T cells derived from PBMCs. The receptors stem from a male donor with HIV.

This rearrangement joins TRBV9 to TRBJ2-5; D not certain. CDR1 is SGDLS, CDR2 YYNGEE, per germline. Trimming took 6 bases from V and 7 from J, leaving 10 bases between them. CDR3 length: 11 amino acids. CDR3 sequence (DNA): TGTGCCAGCACCAGCCCGAGGACCCAGTACTTC. Protein product: CASTSPRTQYF. Filled out from reference TRBV9 and TRBJ2-5, the complete variable domain reads DSGVTQTPKHLITATGQRVTLRCSPRSGDLSVYWYQQSLDQGLQFLIQYYNGEERAKGNILERFSAQQFPDLHSELNLSSLELGDSALYFCASTSPRTQYFGPGTRLLVL.

The CDR3 DNA sequence: TGTGCCAGCACTCCTGGGGGGGACAGCAACTACGAGCAGTACTTC. It translates to CASTPGGDSNYEQYF. V and J are TRBV27 and TRBJ2-7; D is tentatively TRBD1 or TRBD2 (7 bases each). The V gene lost 7 bases and the J gene lost 3 bases, with 19 bases spanning the gap. The CDR3 has 15 residues. The germline V gene encodes CDR1 MNHEY and CDR2 SMNVEV (reference sequence).

The gene calls are TRBV7-6 and TRBJ1-2; tentatively, D is TRBD1 (5 bases). The CDR3 sequence is 15 residues long. Germline lookup yields CDR1 SGHVS and CDR2 FNYEAQ. Trimming pared 5 bases from V and 3 bases from J, leaving 16 bases between. The CDR3 DNA reads as TGTGCCAGCAGCCTCGGTGGAGGAGGGGACTATGGCTACACCTTC. Its protein product is CASSLGGGGDYGYTF.

The rearrangement links TRBV5-6 to TRBJ1-6, with D unclear. V was shortened by 4 bases and J by 6 bases, with 5 bases between the two germline ends. The germline CDR1 and CDR2 sequences are SGHDT and YYEEEE. The CDR3 runs 12 residues. DNA of the CDR3: TGTGCCAGCAGCCTGCTTAATTCACCCCTCCACTTT. Protein product: CASSLLNSPLHF.

This rearrangement joins TRBV28 to TRBJ2-4; TRBD2 matches 8 bases. CDR3 length equals 14 residues. V was pared by 2 bases and J by 6 bases, with 3 bases of the junction left unmatched. Germline CDR1 MDHEN, CDR2 SYDVKM. CDR3 sequence reads: CASSLGLAGNIQYF. CDR3 nucleotide sequence: TGTGCCAGCAGTTTAGGGCTAGCGGGAAACATTCAGTACTTC.

By frequency in the sample, this clone is large. V is TRBV28 and J is TRBJ2-7, with no clear D. V lost 5 bases to trimming and J lost 3 bases, with 17 bases between them. The germline V gene encodes CDR1 MDHEN and CDR2 SYDVKM. CDR3 length: 15 residues. The CDR3 DNA sequence: TGTGCCAGCAGTCCCCGACTGGGCGACCTCTACGAGCAGTACTTC. This gives the protein CASSPRLGDLYEQYF.

The rearrangement uses TRBV6-5 and TRBJ2-1; a possible D gene is TRBD2 (6 bases). Per the germline V gene, CDR1 is MNHEY and CDR2 is SVGAGI. V was clipped by 5 bases and J by 6 bases, with 11 bases between them. This CDR3 comprises 13 residues. CDR3 in DNA: TGTGCCAGCAGTCCCGGGACTTCCAATGAGCAGTTCTTC. Encoded protein: CASSPGTSNEQFF.

The chain combines TRBV11-2 with TRBJ2-3; 8 bases align to TRBD2. Germline V gene data show CDR1 as SGHAT and CDR2 as FQNNGV. The CDR3 spans 15 residues. V trimming: 1 base; J trimming: 1 base; junction bases outside the gene matches: 1. CDR3 bases: TGTGCCAGCAGCTTAGCAGCGGGGGGCACAGATACGCAGTATTTT. Amino acid sequence: CASSLAAGGTDTQYF.

V gene TRBV19 combines with J gene TRBJ1-1, with D possibly matching TRBD1 (5 bases). Trimming pared 4 bases from V and 10 bases from J, leaving 10 bases between. This CDR3 has 11 residues. Germline V lookup: CDR1 LNHDA, CDR2 SQIVND (reference sequence). The CDR3 loop is CASSKPGGAFF. The CDR3 region has the DNA TGTGCCAGTAGTAAACCCGGGGGAGCTTTCTTT.

This clone turned up a few times. CDR3 protein: CASSEATRVTGTANVLTF. Here the CDR3 DNA reads TGTGCCAGCAGTGAAGCGACGAGGGTGACAGGCACTGCCAACGTCCTGACTTTC. The V gene is TRBV6-1, the J gene TRBJ2-6, with D possibly being TRBD1 (6 bases). Trimming removed 0 bases from V and 7 bases from J, with 19 bases in between. There are 18 residues in the CDR3. The germline gives CDR1 MNHNS, CDR2 SASEGT.

The rearrangement uses TRBV19 and TRBJ2-1, with D possibly matching TRBD2 (6 bases). The CDR3 covers 14 residues. Deletions cut 9 bases from V and 4 bases from J, with 16 bases between. Germline CDR1 is LNHDA and CDR2 is SQIVND (reference sequence). The CDR3 is CASSLGGGYNEQFF. The CDR3 region has the DNA TGTGCCAGCTCCTTGGGTGGGGGGTACAATGAGCAGTTCTTC.

Only a few counts were recorded for this clone. The rearrangement links TRBV27 to TRBJ2-7, with D perhaps being TRBD1 or TRBD2 (5 bases each). Per the germline V gene, CDR1 is MNHEY and CDR2 is SMNVEV (reference sequence). The ends were cut back, 4 bases at V and 6 bases at J, with 13 bases in the middle. There are 13 residues in the CDR3. The CDR3: CASSSGTLGEQYF. DNA of the CDR3: TGTGCCAGCAGTTCGGGGACCTTGGGCGAGCAGTACTTC.

The chain uses TRBV15 and TRBJ1-1; the D gene is possibly TRBD1 (6 bases). CDR1 is LNHNV and CDR2 is YYDKDF in the germline V gene (reference sequence). This CDR3 has 14 residues. The germline V and J ends were trimmed by 5 bases and 6 bases, with 16 bases remaining between them. For the CDR3, the DNA is TGTGCCACCAGCCTAAGACAGGAGTTGGCTGAAGCTTTCTTT. It translates to CATSLRQELAEAFF.

This chain links TRBV6-6 with TRBJ2-7; D perhaps matches TRBD1 (5 bases). CDR3 length equals 15 residues. The V gene's germline CDR1 is MNHNY and CDR2 SVGAGI (reference sequence). This CDR3 reads CATAGKKGAGYEQYF. CDR3 coding DNA: TGTGCGACCGCAGGGAAAAAAGGGGCCGGCTACGAGCAGTACTTC.

Note on this clone: Compared with germline, one end of the junction differs, possibly owing to a read error. The chain uses TRBV5-4 and TRBJ1-2; 10 bases match TRBD1. This CDR3 has 14 amino acids. Per germline, CDR1 SGHNT and CDR2 YYREEE (reference sequence). The CDR3 sequence: CASSDPGTGVLGAF. The DNA of the CDR3 is TGTGCCAGCAGCGATCCCGGGACAGGGGTCCTCGGTGCCTTC.

A few counts support this clone. V is TRBV29-1 and J is TRBJ1-3; D is unclear. Per germline, CDR1 SQVTM and CDR2 ANQGSEA. The CDR3 extends over 13 amino acids. The V gene lost 4 bases and the J gene lost 0 bases, with 7 bases spanning the gap. The CDR3 is CSVVLPSGNTIYF. The CDR3 DNA reads as TGCAGCGTTGTACTTCCCTCTGGAAACACCATATATTTT.

This clone was recorded only once. The chain employs TRBV5-8 and TRBJ2-3; 8 bases line up with TRBD2. Germline assignment: CDR1 SGHTS and CDR2 YDEGEE. Unmatched junction bases numbered 1, after V lost 0 bases and J lost 4 bases. CDR3 length equals 14 residues. In DNA form, the CDR3 reads TGTGCCAGCAGCTTGGATAGCGGGGCAGATACGCAGTATTTT. This codes for CASSLDSGADTQYF.

The chain employs TRBV2 and TRBJ2-1; 10 bases are shared with TRBD2. The V and J ends lost 7 bases and 4 bases, in that order; junction bases with no gene match: 4. CDR1 and CDR2 from the germline V gene are SNHLY and FYNNEI. The CDR3 has 14 residues. Here the CDR3 reads CASKMTSGYNEQFF. The CDR3 nucleotides read TGTGCCAGCAAGATGACTAGCGGGTACAATGAGCAGTTCTTC. Combining the CDR3 with reference TRBV2 and TRBJ2-1 gives the whole variable domain EPEVTQTPSHQVTQMGQEVILRCVPISNHLYFYWYRQILGQKVEFLVSFYNNEISEKSEIFDDQFSVERPDGSNFTLKIRSTKLEDSAMYFCASKMTSGYNEQFFGPGTRLTVL.

Remarks on this clone: Other DNA sequences from this sample encode an identical CDR3 as well. The chain recombines TRBV9 with TRBJ2-7; D perhaps matches TRBD2 (5 bases). Germline V CDR1 and CDR2: SGDLS, YYNGEE. Deletions cut 0 bases from V and 0 bases from J, with 7 bases between. The CDR3 runs 14 residues. CDR3 region: CASSVEGSSYEQYF. As DNA, the CDR3 is TGTGCCAGCAGCGTAGAAGGGAGCTCCTACGAGCAGTACTTC.

The rearrangement links TRBV28 to TRBJ2-3, with a tentative D call TRBD1 (7 bases). Trimming took 3 bases from V and 2 from J, leaving 18 bases between them. Per germline, CDR1 MDHEN and CDR2 SYDVKM. This CDR3 region has 17 residues. In DNA, the CDR3 is TGTGCCAGCAGTTTGGAGGGGACAGACTCATTCACAGATACGCAGTATTTT. This codes for CASSLEGTDSFTDTQYF.

The chain is built from TRBV4-3 and TRBJ1-2; 7 nucleotides agree with TRBD1. This CDR3 is 12 amino acids long. Unmatched junction bases numbered 9, after V lost 4 bases and J lost 13 bases. Germline V lookup: CDR1 LGHNA, CDR2 YSLEER. The CDR3 region has the DNA TGCGCCAGCAGCCCCGGAACAGGGGAGGTCACCTTC. Amino acid sequence: CASSPGTGEVTF.

The rearrangement links TRBV7-2 to TRBJ2-7; 8 positions agree with TRBD1. Per the germline V gene, CDR1 is SGHTA and CDR2 is FQGNSA. This CDR3 has 15 amino acids. V lost 4 bases and J lost 3; bases outside the gene matches: 8. CDR3 sequence (DNA): TGTGCCAGCAGCTCGCGGACAGGGCTAATCTACGAGCAGTACTTC. Encoded protein: CASSSRTGLIYEQYF.

The chain carries TRBV4-3 and TRBJ2-2; no firm D call. Trimming took off 1 base at V and 2 bases at J, with 8 bases between the two ends. Per the germline V gene, CDR1 is LGHNA and CDR2 is YSLEER. The CDR3 covers 15 residues. The CDR3 DNA sequence: TGCGCCAGCAGCCAAGGGGAAAGTAACACCGGGGAGCTGTTTTTT. Its protein product is CASSQGESNTGELFF.

This clone was counted only a few times. The rearrangement uses TRBV11-2 and TRBJ1-4; tentative D call: TRBD1 (5 bases). V shed 7 bases and J shed 1 base, with 13 bases lying between them. Germline V lookup: CDR1 SGHAT, CDR2 FQNNGV. This CDR3 region has 15 residues. The CDR3 coding sequence is TGTGCCAGCACGGGGCTAGCAGAAACTAATGAAAAACTGTTTTTT. Protein product: CASTGLAETNEKLFF.

The V and J genes are TRBV11-2 and TRBJ2-5, with 7 bases aligning to TRBD2. V dropped 2 bases and J dropped 2; count of bases not matched to a gene: 2. The CDR3 spans 14 residues. Germline CDR1 SGHAT, CDR2 FQNNGV. CDR3 in amino acids: CASSLQGGQETQYF. The CDR3 DNA follows: TGTGCCAGCAGCTTACAGGGAGGGCAAGAGACCCAGTACTTC.

This clone was found a few times. J is TRBJ2-7 and V is TRBV28, with 11 bases matching TRBD1. CDR3 length equals 14 residues. Germline V gene sequence: CDR1 MDHEN, CDR2 SYDVKM. V was clipped by 7 bases and J by 2 bases; unmatched bases: 4. CDR3 nucleotide sequence: TGTGCCAGCAATCCGGGACAGGGGGCCTACGAGCAGTACTTC. Its translation: CASNPGQGAYEQYF.

The J gene is TRBJ2-7, the V gene TRBV7-2; 7 bases line up with TRBD2. The CDR3 runs 13 residues. The trim removed 5 bases at V and 3 bases at J, leaving 4 bases unmatched. Germline lookup yields CDR1 SGHTA and CDR2 FQGNSA. Here the CDR3 reads CASSHGGIYEQYF. DNA of the CDR3: TGTGCCAGCAGCCACGGGGGGATCTACGAGCAGTACTTC.